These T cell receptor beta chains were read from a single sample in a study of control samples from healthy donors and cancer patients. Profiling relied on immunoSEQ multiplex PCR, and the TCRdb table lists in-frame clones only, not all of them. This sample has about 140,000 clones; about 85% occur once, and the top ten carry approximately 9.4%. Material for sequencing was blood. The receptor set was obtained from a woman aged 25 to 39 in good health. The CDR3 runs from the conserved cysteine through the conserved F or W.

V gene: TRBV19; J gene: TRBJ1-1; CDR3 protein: CASMPARWNTEAFF
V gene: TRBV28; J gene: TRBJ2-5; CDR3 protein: CASSLYGRGQETQYF
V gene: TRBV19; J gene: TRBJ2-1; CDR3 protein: CASSMVGGGSDNEQFF
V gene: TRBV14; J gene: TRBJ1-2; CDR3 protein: CASSQEPRGLLWGYTF
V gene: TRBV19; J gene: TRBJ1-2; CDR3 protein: CASSIGTAGGYTF
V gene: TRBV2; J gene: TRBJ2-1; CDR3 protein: CASGGGSWDEQFF
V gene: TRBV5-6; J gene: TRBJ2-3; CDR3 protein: CASSTIGLGTDTQYF
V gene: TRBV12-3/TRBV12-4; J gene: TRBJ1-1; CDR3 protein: CASSSRGEAFF
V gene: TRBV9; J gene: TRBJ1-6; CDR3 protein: CASSVTGGVSPLHF
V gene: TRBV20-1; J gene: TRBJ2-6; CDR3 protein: CSASPGNVLTF
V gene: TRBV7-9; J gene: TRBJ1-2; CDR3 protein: CASSPGGQGTANYGYTF
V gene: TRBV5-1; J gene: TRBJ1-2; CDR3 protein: CASSLEGQRYGYTF
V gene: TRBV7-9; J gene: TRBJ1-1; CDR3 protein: CASSLDDRDQAFF
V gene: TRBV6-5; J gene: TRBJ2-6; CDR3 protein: CASSYSVTSGANVLTF
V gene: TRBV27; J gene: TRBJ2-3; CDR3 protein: CASSSPGGGSTDTQYF
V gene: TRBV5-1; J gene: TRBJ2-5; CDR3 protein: CASSSEYGETQYF
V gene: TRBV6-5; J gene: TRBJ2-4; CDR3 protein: CASSSGRDIQYF
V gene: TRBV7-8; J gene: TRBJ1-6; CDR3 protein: CASSSKPGLTNSPLHF
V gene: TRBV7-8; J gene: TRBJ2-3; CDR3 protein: CASNRDRGVDTQYF
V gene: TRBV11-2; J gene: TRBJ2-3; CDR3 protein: CASSLDRTTDTQYF
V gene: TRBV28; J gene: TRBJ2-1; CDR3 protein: CASSLLAGGPYNEQFF
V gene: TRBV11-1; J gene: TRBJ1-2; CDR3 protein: CASSLGPGQIYGYTF
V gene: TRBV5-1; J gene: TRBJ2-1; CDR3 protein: CASSLSGTSGTPYNEQFF
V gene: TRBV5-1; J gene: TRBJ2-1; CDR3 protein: CASSRIYQGQGTNEQFF
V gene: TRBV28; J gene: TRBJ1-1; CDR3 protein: CASSPVNTEAFF
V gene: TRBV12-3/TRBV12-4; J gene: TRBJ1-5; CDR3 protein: CASSLTGGQPQHF
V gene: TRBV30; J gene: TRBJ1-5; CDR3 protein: CAWSATGTGQPQHF
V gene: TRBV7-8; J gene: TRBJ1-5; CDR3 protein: CASSLGGQGSQPQHF
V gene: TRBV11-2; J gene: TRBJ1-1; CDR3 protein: CASSLDGGSTEAFF
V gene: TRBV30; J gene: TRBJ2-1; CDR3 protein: CAWSPKSSYNEQFF
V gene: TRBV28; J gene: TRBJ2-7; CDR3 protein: CASSTSGTGSYEQYF
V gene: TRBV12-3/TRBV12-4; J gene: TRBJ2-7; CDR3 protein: CASSFLGYEQYF
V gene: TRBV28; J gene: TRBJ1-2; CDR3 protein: CATDSYGYTF
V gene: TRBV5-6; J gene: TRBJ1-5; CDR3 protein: CASSSGLEYSNQPQHF
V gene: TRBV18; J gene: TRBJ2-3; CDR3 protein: CASSAGSTDTQYF
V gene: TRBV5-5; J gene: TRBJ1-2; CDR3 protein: CASSFRYGTGVYGYTF
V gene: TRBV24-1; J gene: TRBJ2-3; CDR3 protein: CATSDIREVTDTQYF
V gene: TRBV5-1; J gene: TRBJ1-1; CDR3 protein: CASSLVSGHTEAFF
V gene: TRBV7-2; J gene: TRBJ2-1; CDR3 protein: CASRRPGSGIKNEQFF
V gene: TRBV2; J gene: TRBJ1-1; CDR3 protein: CASSSEFEAFF
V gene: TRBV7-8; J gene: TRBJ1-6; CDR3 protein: CASSFGPDRDSPLHF
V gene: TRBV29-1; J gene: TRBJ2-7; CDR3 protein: CSVDGQGNEQYF
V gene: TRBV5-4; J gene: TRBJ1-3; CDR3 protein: CASSPGQGGNTIYF
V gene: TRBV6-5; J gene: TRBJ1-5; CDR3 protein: CASSGGTGSNQPQHF
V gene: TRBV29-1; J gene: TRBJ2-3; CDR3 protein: CSVEGSATDTQYF
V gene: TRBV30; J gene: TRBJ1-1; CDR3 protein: CAWSTDGLTEAFF
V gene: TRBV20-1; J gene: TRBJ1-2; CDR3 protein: CSHREIYGYTF
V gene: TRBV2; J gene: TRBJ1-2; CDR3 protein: CASSLQGDGGYTF
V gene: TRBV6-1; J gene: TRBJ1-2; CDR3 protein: CASSVLRTGTGVYGYTF
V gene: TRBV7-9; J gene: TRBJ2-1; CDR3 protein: CASSTRGLTGEQFF
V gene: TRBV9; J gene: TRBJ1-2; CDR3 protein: CASSVLDKTNYGYTF
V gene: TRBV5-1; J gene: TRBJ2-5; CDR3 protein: CASSPGQAQETQYF
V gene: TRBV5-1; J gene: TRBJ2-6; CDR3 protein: CASSIRPENPPAGANVLTF
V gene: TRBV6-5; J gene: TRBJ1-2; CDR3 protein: CASSYGQGRYGYTF
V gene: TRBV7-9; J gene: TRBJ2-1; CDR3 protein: CASSLDDRDLGEQFF
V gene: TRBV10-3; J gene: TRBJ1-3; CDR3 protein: CAIKEGNSGNTIYF
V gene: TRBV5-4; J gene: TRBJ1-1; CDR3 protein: CASSSSSRVLDTEAFF
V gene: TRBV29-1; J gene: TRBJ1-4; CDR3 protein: CSARRQGTANEKLFF
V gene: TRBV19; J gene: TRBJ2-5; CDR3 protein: CASSRGLAQETQYF
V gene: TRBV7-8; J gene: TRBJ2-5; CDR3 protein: CASSRPQETQYF